Listed below are T cell receptor beta chains from one sample, sequenced in a study of human T cells and chemical hapten exposure. TCRdb recomputed calls from the RACE reads with MiXCR, one row per CDR3 protein. The sample holds around 260,000 distinct CDR3 sequences, roughly 8.9% seen once. Sequenced material: whole blood, taken in connection with sensitization to the hapten diphenylcyclopropenone (DPC). The origin of the receptors is a woman in her 40s with alopecia areata. Some clones in this sample may be carry-over from other donors' samples. Both conserved end residues are part of each CDR3. D genes are given only for firm matches. Clone sizes are given selectively: once, few, many, or a class where the clone is expanded.

V	size	J	D	DNA	CDR3
TRBV20-1	many	TRBJ2-3	TRBD2	TGCAGTGCCAGAGCCCCTAGCGGGAGGGATCTAGATACGCAGTATTTT	CSARAPSGRDLDTQYF
TRBV13	few	TRBJ2-7	.	TGTGCCAGCAGCTTAGGGGGGGACTTATCCTACGAGCAGTACTTC	CASSLGGDLSYEQYF
TRBV24-1	.	TRBJ2-3	.	TGTGCCACCGCCCGGGGAGATACGCAGTATTTT	CATARGDTQYF
TRBV5-1	.	TRBJ2-3	.	TGCGCCAGCAGCTTGGAACTGGAAACAGATACGCAGTATTTT	CASSLELETDTQYF
TRBV10-3	few	TRBJ2-3	.	TGTGCCATCAGTGGGGCCGCCTGGGGTACGCAGTATTTT	CAISGAAWGTQYF
TRBV28	.	TRBJ1-6	TRBD1	TGTGCCAGCATCGGACAGGGGGCCGGATCACCCCTCCACTTT	CASIGQGAGSPLHF
TRBV24-1	.	TRBJ1-4	TRBD1	TGTGCCACCAGTGATTCCAGGACAGGCGAAAAACTGTTTTTT	CATSDSRTGEKLFF
TRBV18	.	TRBJ2-2	TRBD2	TGTGCCAGCTCACCGCCTGCGAGCGGGGCGTTGGGGGAGCTGTTTTTT	CASSPPASGALGELFF
TRBV5-1	many	TRBJ2-3	TRBD1	TGCGCCAGCAGGCCCGGGACAGGGTCATATAGGGATACGCAGTATTTT	CASRPGTGSYRDTQYF
TRBV5-1	few	TRBJ2-3	.	TGCGCCAGCAGCCCGGGTCTTGGTGGGAGTGGGGATACGCAGTATTTT	CASSPGLGGSGDTQYF
TRBV6-2/TRBV6-3	once	TRBJ2-3	TRBD2	TGTGCCAGCACAGGACTAGCATCCGATACGCAGTATTTT	CASTGLASDTQYF
TRBV7-2	few	TRBJ1-4	TRBD1	TGTGCCAGCAGCTTGCGGGGACAGATTAATGAAAAACTGTTTTTT	CASSLRGQINEKLFF
TRBV10-3	many	TRBJ2-7	TRBD2	TGTGCCATCAGCCCCAGCGGGAGGACCTACGAGCAGTACTTC	CAISPSGRTYEQYF
TRBV18	few	TRBJ1-2	.	TGTGCCAGCTCACCCACCCGAGGGGGGAACTATGGCTACACCTTC	CASSPTRGGNYGYTF
TRBV4-2	.	TRBJ2-2	.	TGTGCCAGCAGTGGCGGGGCCCGGAGGGAGCTGTTTTTT	CASSGGARRELFF
TRBV6-5	few	TRBJ2-5	.	TGTGCCAGCAGTTACTTTCGGTCCCAAGAGACCCAGTACTTC	CASSYFRSQETQYF
TRBV7-9	.	TRBJ2-7	.	TGTGCCAGCAGCTTAGTTAATTTGGGACCCCCGAACTACGAGCAGTACTTC	CASSLVNLGPPNYEQYF
TRBV29-1	.	TRBJ2-4	.	TGCAGCGTTGACGGGCCGGGGCTAGAAGGGAACATTCAGTACTTC	CSVDGPGLEGNIQYF
TRBV29-1	many	TRBJ2-1	.	TGCAGCGCCGAGGCCGCTAGATATGAGCAGTTCTTC	CSAEAARYEQFF
TRBV11-2	.	TRBJ2-5	TRBD1	TGTGCCAGCAGCCTCCGGACAGGGCGTGAGACCCAGTACTTC	CASSLRTGRETQYF
TRBV7-2	.	TRBJ2-1	TRBD2	TGTGCCAGCAGCTTAGCGGGACTAGCCTACAATGAGCAGTTCTTC	CASSLAGLAYNEQFF
TRBV4-1	few	TRBJ2-7	.	TGCGCCAGCAGCCAAGAGGACCGGGATGGCGACGAGCAGTACTTC	CASSQEDRDGDEQYF
TRBV7-9	many	TRBJ2-3	.	TGTGCCAGCAGTCAGATCCGGGACCCGCTCACAGATACGCAGTATTTT	CASSQIRDPLTDTQYF
TRBV24-1	few	TRBJ2-1	.	TGTGCCACCAGTGATTCATGGAGCGCCTATAATGAGCAGTTCTTC	CATSDSWSAYNEQFF
TRBV7-9	few	TRBJ2-3	.	TGTGCCAGCGGTTATGGGACTAGCACAGATACGCAGTATTTT	CASGYGTSTDTQYF
TRBV14	many	TRBJ1-5	TRBD1	TGTGCCAGCAGCCAAGTGGGACAGCGCAATCAGCCCCAGCATTTT	CASSQVGQRNQPQHF
TRBV27	many	TRBJ1-2	TRBD1	TGTGCCAGCAGTTTTCGGGACAGGGGTAGGGGCTACACCTTC	CASSFRDRGRGYTF
TRBV12-3/TRBV12-4	.	TRBJ1-4	.	TGTGCCAGCAGTGCCCCGGCGGGCGAAAAACTGTTTTTT	CASSAPAGEKLFF
TRBV2	.	TRBJ1-1	.	TGTGCCAGCAGCAACGACTGGACAGTGAACACTGAAGCTTTCTTT	CASSNDWTVNTEAFF
TRBV7-8	many	TRBJ1-1	.	TGTGCCACTTCCCTCCCCCAGGACACTGAAGCTTTCTTT	CATSLPQDTEAFF
TRBV7-2	.	TRBJ2-7	.	TGTGCCAGCAGCATGAGTTGGACACCTTACTTC	CASSMSWTPYF
TRBV7-2	many	TRBJ2-7	TRBD2	TGTGCCAGCAGCTTTAGCGGGAGGGCCGGTAACGAGCAGTACTTC	CASSFSGRAGNEQYF
TRBV7-2	many	TRBJ2-1	TRBD2	TGTGCCAGCAGCCATACTAGCGCCCTTCGGAATGAGCAGTTCTTC	CASSHTSALRNEQFF
TRBV6-2/TRBV6-3	.	TRBJ1-6	.	TGTGCCAGCAGGGATGCGGGGGAAGCTACACCCCTCCACTTT	CASRDAGEATPLHF